This note documents a single TCR beta chain sequence. The trim removed 1 base at V and 5 bases at J, leaving 6 bases unmatched. Per germline, CDR1 SGHRS and CDR2 YFSETQ. CDR3 length equals 16 residues. This sample was included in a study of blood T cell repertoires in COVID-19. The overall study: Specimens from acute and convalescent COVID-19 originated in the United States, Italy and Spain.

The assay was immunoSEQ multiplex PCR, and TCRdb's table has in-frame clones only and misses some. The top ten hold around 5% of the sample, which has over 30,000 clones, 85% to 90% seen once. The receptor was derived from a woman in her sixties or seventies with active COVID-19. V is TRBV5-1 and J is TRBJ2-5; TRBD2 agrees at 12 bases. Sequences were obtained from peripheral blood. CDR3 sequence: CASSLSSGGALETQYF. CDR3 DNA: TGCGCCAGCAGCTTGTCTAGCGGGGGGGCATTGGAGACCCAGTACTTC.